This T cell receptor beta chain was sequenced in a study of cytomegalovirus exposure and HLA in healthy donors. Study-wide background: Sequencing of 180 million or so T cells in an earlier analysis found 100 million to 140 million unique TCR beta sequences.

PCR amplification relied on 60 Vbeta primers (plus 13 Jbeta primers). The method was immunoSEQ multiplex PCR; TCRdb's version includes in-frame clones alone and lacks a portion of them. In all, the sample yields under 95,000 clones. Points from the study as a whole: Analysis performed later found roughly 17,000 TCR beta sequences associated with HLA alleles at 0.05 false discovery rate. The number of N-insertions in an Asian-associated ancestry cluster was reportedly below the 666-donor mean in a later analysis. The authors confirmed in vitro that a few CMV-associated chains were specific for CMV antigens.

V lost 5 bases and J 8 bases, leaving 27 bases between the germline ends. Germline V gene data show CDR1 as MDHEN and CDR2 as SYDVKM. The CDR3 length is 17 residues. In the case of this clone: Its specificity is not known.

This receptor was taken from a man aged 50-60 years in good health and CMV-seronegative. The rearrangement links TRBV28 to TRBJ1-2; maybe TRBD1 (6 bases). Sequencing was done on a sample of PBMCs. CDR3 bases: TGTGCCAGCAGTCCAAGGTCGGTAGCAGGGGCCTACCGAGGCTACACCTTC. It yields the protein CASSPRSVAGAYRGYTF.